Listed below are T cell receptor beta chains from one sample, sequenced in a study of blood T cell repertoires in COVID-19. Some clones are missing from TCRdb's copy, which holds only in-frame ones; the method was immunoSEQ multiplex PCR. The data show under 150,000 clones, over 65% seen once. The source material was peripheral blood. These receptors came from a woman aged 40 to 49 with acute or convalescent COVID-19. The CDR3 runs from the conserved cysteine through the conserved F or W. The D gene is left open where the match is weak. Clone size, where shown, is once, few, many, or a class for clones that have expanded.

len	v_gene	j_gene	d_gene	abundance	CDR3aa	CDR3nt
16	TRBV19	TRBJ1-6	TRBD1	.	CASSIGWQGENSPLHF	TGTGCCAGTAGTATAGGATGGCAGGGGGAAAATTCACCCCTCCACTTT
15	TRBV6-5	TRBJ1-2	.	few	CASSTRGTSNYGYTF	TGTGCCAGCAGTACCCGGGGAACCTCTAACTATGGCTACACCTTC
17	TRBV24-1	TRBJ2-2	.	few	CATSETPGHTNTGELFF	TGTGCCACCAGTGAAACTCCGGGACATACGAACACCGGGGAGCTGTTTTTT
13	TRBV14	TRBJ1-6	.	.	CASSQQVNSPLHF	TGTGCCAGCAGCCAACAGGTCAATTCACCCCTCCACTTT
13	TRBV7-3	TRBJ1-4	.	.	CASSPGPNEKLFF	TGTGCCAGCAGCCCGGGTCCAAATGAAAAACTGTTTTTT
16	TRBV3-1/TRBV3-2	TRBJ1-3	.	once	CASSQRLWGPGNTIYF	TGTGCCAGCAGCCAACGCCTTTGGGGCCCTGGAAACACCATATATTTT
13	TRBV7-9	TRBJ2-5	.	.	CASSLGQQETQYF	TGTGCCAGCAGCTTAGGACAGCAAGAGACCCAGTACTTC
13	TRBV19	TRBJ1-3	.	.	CATRHRSGNTIYF	TGTGCCACTAGACACCGCTCTGGAAACACCATATATTTT
15	TRBV2	TRBJ1-4	.	.	CASSEGSSGGEKLFF	TGTGCCAGCAGCGAAGGGTCTTCCGGAGGTGAAAAACTGTTTTTT
14	TRBV6-5	TRBJ1-5	TRBD1	.	CASSYSTGTEPQHF	TGTGCCAGCAGTTACTCGACAGGGACGGAGCCCCAGCATTTT
18	TRBV6-1	TRBJ1-3	.	.	CASSALGGGRAAGNTIYF	TGTGCCAGCAGTGCTCTCGGGGGAGGCCGGGCAGCTGGAAACACCATATATTTT
13	TRBV24-1	TRBJ2-3	.	once	CATSERDTDTQYF	TGTGCCACCAGTGAGCGGGACACAGATACGCAGTATTTT
16	TRBV3-1/TRBV3-2	TRBJ1-2	.	.	CASSQLYQASGLGYTF	TGTGCCAGCAGCCAGTTGTACCAGGCGTCTGGTCTTGGCTACACCTTC
13	TRBV6-5	TRBJ1-1	.	.	CASKEIMNTEAFF	TGTGCCAGCAAGGAGATAATGAACACTGAAGCTTTCTTT
13	TRBV5-1	TRBJ1-2	TRBD1	.	CASRQTTGDGYTF	TGCGCCAGCAGGCAAACTACAGGGGATGGCTACACCTTC
14	TRBV3-1/TRBV3-2	TRBJ2-7	.	once	CASSLMTTTPEQYF	TGTGCCAGCAGCCTCATGACTACCACTCCCGAGCAGTACTTC
16	TRBV6-2/TRBV6-3	TRBJ1-2	.	.	CASSYYRTSVNYGYTF	TGTGCCAGCAGTTATTACCGGACATCAGTTAACTATGGCTACACCTTC
15	TRBV6-5	TRBJ1-2	TRBD1	.	CASGDRQGANYGYTF	TGTGCCAGCGGGGATCGACAGGGTGCTAACTATGGCTACACCTTC
16	TRBV5-1	TRBJ2-1	TRBD2	once	CASSRLSGRVNNEQFF	TGCGCCAGCAGCAGGTTAAGCGGGAGAGTCAACAATGAGCAGTTCTTC
15	TRBV4-3	TRBJ1-6	.	.	CASSQEGGRNSPLHF	TGCGCCAGCAGCCAAGAGGGGGGTCGAAATTCACCCCTCCACTTT
13	TRBV5-4	TRBJ2-5	TRBD1	.	CASSNRGTETQYF	TGTGCCAGCAGCAACAGGGGTACGGAGACCCAGTACTTC
16	TRBV9	TRBJ2-5	TRBD2	.	CASSLGSGGAGETQYF	TGTGCCAGCAGCCTAGGTAGCGGGGGGGCTGGGGAGACCCAGTACTTC
15	TRBV5-6	TRBJ2-7	.	.	CASSMGHLSSYEQYF	TGTGCCAGCAGTATGGGACATTTGAGCTCCTACGAGCAGTACTTC
15	TRBV4-1	TRBJ1-1	TRBD1	.	CASSRTGTARTEAFF	TGCGCCAGCAGCCGAACCGGGACAGCAAGAACTGAAGCTTTCTTT
17	TRBV7-8	TRBJ1-5	TRBD1	.	CASSLGTGKRNNQPQHF	TGTGCCAGCAGCTTAGGGACAGGGAAGAGGAACAATCAGCCCCAGCATTTT
16	TRBV13	TRBJ2-3	TRBD2	few	CASSRGGSSLTDTQYF	TGTGCCAGCAGCCGCGGGGGGTCCAGCTTAACAGATACGCAGTATTTT
15	TRBV21-1	TRBJ2-7	.	.	CASSKAGGAAYEQYF	TGTGCCAGCAGCAAAGCAGGGGGCGCCGCCTACGAGCAGTACTTC
12	TRBV3-1/TRBV3-2	TRBJ1-2	.	once	CASSVSGASYTF	TGTGCCAGCAGCGTGTCGGGTGCTAGTTACACCTTC
16	TRBV28	TRBJ2-3	.	.	CASSLPFQSSTDTQYF	TGTGCCAGCAGTTTACCCTTCCAGTCTAGCACAGATACGCAGTATTTT
15	TRBV5-6	TRBJ1-6	.	once	CASSFAAGYNSPLHF	TGTGCCAGCAGCTTCGCGGCAGGGTATAATTCACCCCTCCACTTT
14	TRBV5-1	TRBJ2-3	.	once	CASSLRGATDTQYF	TGCGCCAGCAGCTTAAGAGGTGCCACAGATACGCAGTATTTT
12	TRBV5-5	TRBJ1-2	.	.	CASSLDYYGYTF	TGTGCCAGCAGCTTGGACTACTATGGCTACACCTTC
15	TRBV2	TRBJ1-4	TRBD1	.	CASNPKTGGFEKLFF	TGTGCCAGCAATCCGAAGACAGGGGGCTTTGAAAAACTGTTTTTT
15	TRBV6-2/TRBV6-3	TRBJ2-2	TRBD1	.	CASSPRTGSSGELFF	TGTGCCAGCAGTCCCCGGACAGGGTCCAGCGGGGAGCTGTTTTTT
15	TRBV18	TRBJ1-1	.	.	CASSPVDGGGTEAFF	TGTGCCAGCTCACCCGTGGATGGAGGAGGCACTGAAGCTTTCTTT
13	TRBV12-3/TRBV12-4	TRBJ1-5	.	.	CASSRYSNQPQHF	TGTGCCAGCAGCAGATATAGCAATCAGCCCCAGCATTTT
13	TRBV2	TRBJ2-3	.	few	CASLKEERDTQYF	TGTGCCAGCTTGAAAGAGGAGAGGGATACGCAGTATTTT
12	TRBV30	TRBJ1-5	.	.	CAWDHGSQPQHF	TGTGCCTGGGACCACGGGAGTCAGCCCCAGCATTTT
17	TRBV2	TRBJ2-1	TRBD2	.	CASRPTGTSGAYNEQFF	TGTGCCAGCAGGCCTACCGGGACTAGCGGGGCCTACAATGAGCAGTTCTTC
15	TRBV7-8	TRBJ2-3	TRBD2	.	CASSRAGASIDTQYF	TGTGCCAGCAGCCGAGCGGGGGCGTCGATAGATACGCAGTATTTT
17	TRBV5-4	TRBJ1-3	TRBD1	.	CASSLGGTVRSGNTIYF	TGTGCCAGCAGCTTGGGGGGGACAGTGCGCTCTGGAAACACCATATATTTT
14	TRBV2	TRBJ2-7	.	.	CASRTTGRSYEQYF	TGTGCCAGCAGGACGACAGGGAGGTCCTACGAGCAGTACTTC
20	TRBV7-3	TRBJ2-1	.	.	CASSSLTLPSCYLWYNEQFF	TGTGCCAGCAGCTCTCTTACCTTGCCTAGCTGCTATCTCTGGTACAATGAGCAGTTCTTC
16	TRBV9	TRBJ2-5	TRBD2	once	CASSPRTSGGVETQYF	TGTGCCAGCAGCCCCCGGACTAGCGGGGGGGTAGAGACCCAGTACTTC
14	TRBV19	TRBJ1-1	TRBD1	few	CASSRQGWDTEAFF	TGTGCCAGTAGTAGACAGGGCTGGGACACTGAAGCTTTCTTT
14	TRBV19	TRBJ1-5	TRBD1	.	CASSGTGISQPQHF	TGTGCCAGTAGCGGGACAGGTATAAGTCAGCCCCAGCATTTT
12	TRBV19	TRBJ1-4	.	.	CASESLPGKLFF	TGTGCCAGTGAGTCCCTTCCAGGAAAACTGTTTTTT
15	TRBV5-6	TRBJ1-6	TRBD1	.	CASSGGTGNNSPLHF	TGTGCCAGCAGCGGGGGGACAGGGAACAATTCACCCCTCCACTTT
15	TRBV7-2	TRBJ1-5	TRBD1	.	CASSEGTGGSQPQHF	TGTGCCAGCAGCGAGGGGACAGGGGGCAGTCAGCCCCAGCATTTT
12	TRBV20-1	TRBJ2-5	.	.	CSASRWGETQYF	TGCAGTGCTAGTCGGTGGGGCGAGACCCAGTACTTC
15	TRBV19	TRBJ1-6	.	.	CASDQGSTYNSPLHF	TGTGCCAGCGATCAGGGTAGCACCTATAATTCACCCCTCCACTTT
16	TRBV19	TRBJ1-1	.	once	CASSIVGGGGRTEAFF	TGTGCCAGTAGTATTGTCGGAGGTGGAGGGAGGACTGAAGCTTTCTTT
15	TRBV6-5	TRBJ2-7	.	.	CASSYRRGRSNEQYF	TGTGCCAGCAGTTACCGGAGGGGGCGCAGTAACGAGCAGTACTTC
14	TRBV6-6	TRBJ2-5	TRBD1	.	CASSRQGARGTQYF	TGTGCCAGCAGTAGACAGGGGGCAAGGGGGACCCAGTACTTC
15	TRBV9	TRBJ2-6	TRBD2	.	CASSPGGAGANVLTF	TGTGCCAGCAGTCCCGGGGGGGCTGGGGCCAACGTCCTGACTTTC
13	TRBV6-1	TRBJ1-1	.	.	CASSREGNTEAFF	TGTGCCAGCAGTCGCGAGGGGAACACTGAAGCTTTCTTT
14	TRBV30	TRBJ1-4	TRBD1	.	CAWSDRRGLEKLFF	TGTGCCTGGAGTGACCGCAGGGGGCTTGAAAAACTGTTTTTT
13	TRBV6-5	TRBJ1-2	.	.	CASRTGQGGGYTF	TGTGCCAGCCGAACGGGGCAGGGAGGCGGCTACACCTTC
15	TRBV5-1	TRBJ2-1	.	once	CASSLTGDSYNEQFF	TGCGCCAGCAGCTTGACAGGTGATTCCTACAATGAGCAGTTCTTC